The TCR beta chain under discussion was sequenced for a study of blood T cells in healthy people across ages. It was with a sample-barcoded 5' primer and a J-beta primer mix that a second PCR of roughly 7 to 12 cycles was run. Each CDR3 protein is one row after TCRdb ran MiXCR on the 5' RACE reads. Of 600,000 to 850,000 distinct CDR3 sequences listed, about 42% were seen once; the top ten hold 20% to 25%. There are 15 residues in the CDR3. CDR1 is SGHKS, CDR2 YYEKEE, per germline (reference sequence). This clonotype was recorded once. Source material: blood. This sequence originates from a woman aged 55 to 70 in good health. The chain has TRBV5-5 and TRBJ2-5; 7 nucleotides match TRBD1. Matching the DNA end better, TRBJ2-4 makes the J call doubtful. The CDR3 reads CASLTIPGQQNIQYF. The CDR3 bases are TGTGCCAGCTTAACAATCCCGGGACAGCAAAACATTCAGTACTTC.